Shown below are 9 T cell receptor beta chains from a single sample sequenced in a study of blood T cell repertoires in COVID-19. The assay was immunoSEQ multiplex PCR, and TCRdb's table has in-frame clones only and misses some. The table has about 270,000 clones, approximately 89% seen once; the top ten hold just under 9%. The sample taken for sequencing was peripheral blood. These receptor sequences come from a man aged 40-55 years with active or convalescent COVID-19.

The chain has TRBV29-1 and TRBJ2-1; 9 nucleotides align to TRBD1. The CDR3 is 15 residues long. CDR1 and CDR2 from the germline V gene are SQVTM and ANQGSEA. Losses at the gene ends were 3 bases for V and 7 bases for J; bases not matched to a gene: 10. CDR3 region: CSVEGGQGRRNEQFF. In nucleotides, the CDR3 is TGCAGCGTTGAGGGTGGACAGGGGCGAAGGAATGAGCAGTTCTTC.

This chain uses TRBV4-1 with TRBJ1-2; D may be TRBD1 (5 bases). In germline, CDR1 is MGHRA, CDR2 YSYEKL. The CDR3 has 12 amino acids. Deletions cut 2 bases from V and 10 bases from J, with 11 bases between. The CDR3 region is CASSQQGALYTF. The CDR3, as DNA: TGCGCCAGCAGCCAACAAGGGGCCCTCTACACCTTC.

This chain uses TRBV5-5 with TRBJ1-5; D perhaps matches TRBD1 (5 bases). V was cut by 4 bases and J by 4 bases, with 15 bases left in between. Per germline, CDR1 SGHKS and CDR2 YYEKEE (reference sequence). The CDR3 loop spans 15 amino acids. The DNA for the CDR3 is TGTGCCAGCAGCCACACACCAGGGTTTAATCAGCCCCAGCATTTT. It is translated as CASSHTPGFNQPQHF.

J is TRBJ2-7 and V is TRBV13, with 8 nucleotides matching TRBD2. This CDR3 comprises 14 residues. CDR1 is PRHDT and CDR2 is FYEKMQ in the germline V gene (reference sequence). V shed 2 bases, J shed 3 bases, and the junction held 3 bases outside the gene matches. The CDR3 DNA sequence: TGTGCCAGCAGCTTAAGCGGGAGCGACTACGAGCAGTACTTC. This gives the protein CASSLSGSDYEQYF. The full variable domain, in which reference TRBV13 and TRBJ2-7 provide the parts outside the CDR3, is AAGVIQSPRHLIKEKRETATLKCYPIPRHDTVYWYQQGPGQDPQFLISFYEKMQSDKGSIPDRFSAQQFSDYHSELNMSSLELGDSALYFCASSLSGSDYEQYFGPGTRLTVT.

This clone appeared a few times. The chain uses TRBV15 and TRBJ1-6, with TRBD1 matching 8 bases. The CDR3 contains 15 residues. Germline CDR1 LNHNV, CDR2 YYDKDF (reference sequence). V lost 2 bases and J lost 6; bases outside the gene matches: 3. CDR3 region: CATSRFGQGNSPLHF. DNA of the CDR3: TGTGCCACCAGCAGATTCGGACAGGGTAATTCACCCCTCCACTTT.

The chain has TRBV27 and TRBJ1-6; the D gene is possibly TRBD1 (6 bases). V lost 4 bases and J lost 0, with 10 bases in between. CDR1 is MNHEY, CDR2 SMNVEV, per germline (reference sequence). The CDR3 contains 16 residues. This CDR3 is CASSWTVDSYNSPLHF. CDR3 DNA: TGTGCCAGCAGTTGGACAGTAGACTCCTATAATTCACCCCTCCACTTT.

This rearrangement joins TRBV19 to TRBJ2-7; 8 bases match TRBD1. J was trimmed by 6 bases and V by 3 bases; bases with no gene match: 7. Germline V gives CDR1 LNHDA, CDR2 SQIVND (reference sequence). This CDR3 comprises 14 residues. CDR3 coding DNA: TGTGCCAGTAGTATCCAGGGGGCGGTAGGCGAGCAGTACTTC. It encodes CASSIQGAVGEQYF.

This rearrangement joins TRBV27 to TRBJ2-2; D possibly corresponds to TRBD1 (7 bases). With 1 base removed from V and 2 bases from J, the gap between germline ends came to 14 bases. This CDR3 spans 17 amino acids. Germline V CDR1 and CDR2: MNHEY, SMNVEV (reference sequence). CDR3 sequence (DNA): TGTGCCAGCAGTTTATTCGGCGGGACAGTCAACACCGGGGAGCTGTTTTTT. This gives the protein CASSLFGGTVNTGELFF.

This chain joins TRBV10-3 and TRBJ1-5; the match to TRBD1 covers 9 bases. J lost 3 bases, V lost 4 bases, and 7 bases had no gene match. The CDR3 is 16 residues long. Germline loops: CDR1 ENHRY, CDR2 SYGVKD. CDR3 region: CAISVDRGTINQPQHF. The DNA for the CDR3 is TGTGCCATCAGTGTAGACAGGGGGACTATCAATCAGCCCCAGCATTTT.